The table lists the clone carrying this T cell receptor beta chain with a count of one. At one of its ends the junction is not consistent with the germline gene, which may arise from a read error. The assay was immunoSEQ multiplex PCR, and TCRdb's table has in-frame clones only and misses some. The sample yields roughly 2.6 million clones, around 94% seen once. The record originates from a study of shared clonotypes between healthy human individuals. Study as a whole: Donors consisted of a couple of women and three men between 18 and 49. Three CD4 naive, three CD4 memory, two CD8 naive and one CD8 memory plate were used per donor.

The CDR3 consists of 15 residues. Germline values: CDR1 SSHAT, CDR2 FNYEAQ (reference sequence). The source of this sequence is a man aged 18 to 35 in good health. The genes are TRBV7-7 and TRBJ1-3; no reliable D call. The sequenced material came from naive CD4+ T cells sorted from blood. The subset is: CD45RA+ positively selected. The CDR3: CASSLARGVGNTIYF. In nucleotides, the CDR3 is TGTGCTAGCAGCTTAGCTCGGGGTGTTGGAAACACCATATATTTT.